This entry concerns a single T cell receptor (beta chain). The data originate from a study of identical twins. All donors were healthy Caucasians. TCRdb reprocessed the 5' RACE reads with MiXCR, giving one entry per CDR3 protein. The sample lists hundreds of thousands of distinct CDR3 sequences; over 9% were seen once. Germline values: CDR1 SGHAT, CDR2 FQNNGV. The V end was cut by 1 base, the J end by 2 bases, with 12 bases between. This CDR3 region has 17 residues. The data were also submitted as part of a second study, on yellow fever vaccine responses in identical twins. That report notes: Vaccine-induced T cell responses in twins were reportedly observed to appear partly convergent, partly personalized.

The V call is TRBV11-2, the J call TRBJ2-6, with D unresolved. This TCR was sampled from a young woman in good health. The sample taken for sequencing was PBMCs. The CDR3 nucleotides are TGTGCCAGCAGCTTAGTCGGCGTCTTCCCTGGGGCCAACGTCCTGACTTTC. This sequence encodes CASSLVGVFPGANVLTF.